Below, 5 T cell receptor beta chains from the same sample are listed, as sequenced in a study of blood T cell repertoires in COVID-19. The method was immunoSEQ multiplex PCR; TCRdb's version includes in-frame clones alone and lacks a portion of them. The top ten hold under 7% of the sample, which has some 240,000 clones, around 83% seen once. Sequences were obtained from PBMCs or T cells enriched from blood (not recorded which). The receptor set was obtained from a woman in her forties or fifties who had been exposed to COVID-19.

The gene calls are TRBV29-1 and TRBJ2-1; D unclear. V was shortened by 7 bases and J by 0 bases, with 16 bases between the two germline ends. Looked up from germline, CDR1 is SQVTM and CDR2 is ANQGSEA. The CDR3 is made up of 15 amino acids. The DNA of the CDR3 is TGCAGCGCCTCCTTGTACCTAAGCTCCTACAATGAGCAGTTCTTC. Amino acids: CSASLYLSSYNEQFF.

J is TRBJ2-7 and V is TRBV28; 7 bases fit TRBD1. Germline V lookup: CDR1 MDHEN, CDR2 SYDVKM. The junction had 14 bases not matched to a gene; V was cut back by 6 bases and J by 6 bases. This CDR3 spans 15 amino acids. Here the CDR3 DNA reads TGTGCCAGCAGCCGATTTGACAGGGCCCCTGGCGAGCAGTACTTC. It encodes CASSRFDRAPGEQYF.

This chain joins TRBV19 and TRBJ2-2, with TRBD1 matching 9 bases. Losses at the gene ends were 2 bases for V and 5 bases for J; bases not matched to a gene: 9. CDR3 length equals 17 residues. CDR1 LNHDA and CDR2 SQIVND come from the germline V gene (reference sequence). Written as DNA, the CDR3 is TGTGCCAGTAGTATAACCCCCCGGGGACAGGGTACCGGGGAGCTGTTTTTT. This translates into CASSITPRGQGTGELFF.

The rearrangement uses TRBV7-2 and TRBJ1-5, with 7 bases identical to TRBD1. The V gene end was trimmed by 1 base and the J gene end by 3 bases; junction bases not matched to a gene: 3. In germline, CDR1 is SGHTA, CDR2 FQGNSA. The CDR3 is made up of 15 amino acids. CDR3 sequence: CASSLVGTVNQPQHF. The CDR3 nucleotides are TGTGCCAGCAGCTTAGTTGGGACAGTCAATCAGCCCCAGCATTTT.

The chain recombines TRBV7-9 with TRBJ1-4, with 8 bases lining up with TRBD1. The CDR3 totals 17 residues. After removal of 0 bases from V and 5 bases from J, the junction contained 8 bases not matched to a gene. CDR1 SEHNR and CDR2 FQNEAQ come from the germline V gene (reference sequence). CDR3 nucleotide sequence: TGTGCCAGCAGCTTAGCCCTCACCGACAGGGGAAATGAAAAACTGTTTTTT. Translated: CASSLALTDRGNEKLFF.